This T cell receptor (beta chain) is from a study of cytomegalovirus exposure and HLA in healthy donors. Study results and limitations: Presence/absence results assume similar sequencing depth per donor, which may not hold.

It was with 60 Vbeta and 13 Jbeta primers that the PCR ran. The protocol was immunoSEQ multiplex PCR, while the TCRdb copy is restricted to in-frame clones and leaves out a portion. The sample holds about 180,000 clones, approximately 80% seen once. V lost 0 bases and J lost 9, with 9 bases in between. The CDR3 loop spans 12 amino acids. Looked up from germline, CDR1 is GTSNPN and CDR2 is SVGIG (reference sequence). As concerns this clone: No antigen is known for it.

The sequencing sample was made of PBMCs. The receptor was isolated from a girl aged 5 to 17 in good health and CMV-seropositive. J is TRBJ2-1 and V is TRBV30, with D possibly TRBD2 on 5 matching bases. In nucleotides, the CDR3 is TGTGCCTGGAGTGTACGAGGGATTGAGCAGTTCTTC. Residues: CAWSVRGIEQFF.